The 27 T cell receptor beta chains listed next were all sequenced from one sample in a study of metastatic and nonmetastatic thyroid tumors. No patient received treatment before thyroid surgery. TCRdb redid the clone calls on the PCR reads using MiXCR. The table includes around 15,000 clones, more than 15% detected once. The sequencing sample was made of blood. These receptors were taken from a female donor with papillary thyroid cancer or a benign thyroid nodule (not recorded which). Some clones in this sample may be carry-over from other donors' samples.

At least ten counts were recorded for this clone. This chain joins TRBV10-2 and TRBJ2-1, with D unclear. The CDR3 covers 14 residues. The V and J ends lost 2 bases and 2 bases respectively, with 7 bases between them. In germline, CDR1 is WSHSY, CDR2 SAAADI. The CDR3 coding sequence is TGCGCCAGCAGTGAGAGTGTGACCTACAATGAGCAGTTCTTC. Residues: CASSESVTYNEQFF.

This clone was observed many times. The sample carries other DNA sequences with the same CDR3. The genes are TRBV10-3 and TRBJ2-3; D ambiguous. V gave up 0 bases and J gave up 1 base, with 8 bases separating them. From germline, CDR1 is ENHRY and CDR2 SYGVKD. This CDR3 has 15 amino acids. This chain's CDR3 is CAISESASRTDTQYF. As DNA, the CDR3 is TGTGCCATCAGTGAGTCTGCCAGCCGCACAGATACGCAGTATTTT.

In regard to this clone: This may come from a read error, since a much larger clone is one base off. This chain links TRBV7-7 with TRBJ2-6; D is possibly TRBD1 (5 bases). The CDR3 is 16 amino acids. The germline CDR1 and CDR2 sequences are SSHAT and FNYEAQ (reference sequence). The CDR3 region has the DNA TGTGCCAGCAGCCCTAAGGGCGGAGCTGGGGCCAACGCCCTGACTTTC. It yields the protein CASSPKGGAGANALTF.

This clone was seen ten or more times. The CDR3 DNA sequence: TGTGCCAGCAGCTTAAATTTTGGCCCCTACAATGAGCAGTTCTTC. This codes for CASSLNFGPYNEQFF. The chain carries TRBV11-2 and TRBJ2-1; D remains unclear. Germline assignment: CDR1 SGHAT and CDR2 FQNNGV. Trimming cost V 2 bases and J 2 bases, with 10 bases left between them. The CDR3 spans 15 residues. The full variable domain, with the rest looked up from reference TRBV11-2 and TRBJ2-1, is EAGVAQSPRYKIIEKRQSVAFWCNPISGHATLYWYQQILGQGPKLLIQFQNNGVVDDSQLPKDRFSAERLKGVDSTLKIQPAKLEDSAVYLCASSLNFGPYNEQFFGPGTRLTVL.

This clone was detected a few times. The J gene is TRBJ1-3, the V gene TRBV19; D may be TRBD1 (6 bases). Trimming left V 3 bases short and J 1 base short, with 10 bases between. The V gene's germline CDR1 is LNHDA and CDR2 SQIVND (reference sequence). CDR3 length: 15 amino acids. The CDR3 nucleotides are TGTGCCAGTAGTATCACTACAGGGTCTGGAAACACCATATATTTT. Amino acid sequence: CASSITTGSGNTIYF.

J is TRBJ2-3 and V is TRBV6-4; 10 bases line up with TRBD2. The CDR3 extends over 14 amino acids. Germline V CDR1 and CDR2: MRHNA, SNTAGT. The J segment lost 4 bases and the V segment lost 4 bases, leaving 2 bases of the junction unmatched. CDR3 sequence reads: CASSASGSPDTQYF. The CDR3 DNA follows: TGTGCCAGCAGTGCTAGCGGGAGCCCAGATACGCAGTATTTT.

This clone was detected only a few times. The chain uses TRBV12-3 or TRBV12-4 and TRBJ2-5, with D perhaps matching TRBD1 (6 bases). The CDR3 length is 14 residues. V dropped 4 bases and J dropped 3 bases, with 12 bases sitting between them. CDR3 amino acids: CASSSNRAKETQYF. The CDR3 DNA reads TGTGCCAGCAGTTCTAACAGGGCAAAAGAGACCCAGTACTTC.

This clone was seen at least ten times. This sequence joins TRBV3-1 and TRBJ2-1, with no clear D. This CDR3 comprises 12 residues. V shed 4 bases and J shed 3 bases, with 4 bases lying between them. The V gene's germline CDR1 is LGHDT and CDR2 YNNKEL (reference sequence). The DNA of the CDR3 is TGTGCCAGCAGCCGAAACTACAATGAGCAGTTCTTC. Translating gives CASSRNYNEQFF.

The rearrangement uses TRBV12-3 or TRBV12-4 and TRBJ2-1, with TRBD2 identical over 7 bases. There are 16 residues in the CDR3. J was trimmed by 7 bases and V by 3 bases; bases with no gene match: 12. As DNA, the CDR3 is TGTGCCAGCAGTTTCAGTATGCGGGAGATCGGGAATGAGCAGTTCTTC. The encoded protein is CASSFSMREIGNEQFF.

This clone showed up many times. V gene TRBV10-2 combines with J gene TRBJ1-4; 8 bases fit TRBD1. The CDR3 is 15 amino acids. Germline V gene sequence: CDR1 WSHSY, CDR2 SAAADI. With V trimmed by 6 bases and J by 4 bases, 7 bases remained unmatched. In nucleotides, the CDR3 is TGCGCCAGCAGGGCAGGGGGCAGGGGTAATGAAAAACTGTTTTTT. Translating gives CASRAGGRGNEKLFF.

This clone has a count of ten or more. This sequence joins TRBV28 and TRBJ1-3; 8 nucleotides line up with TRBD1. Germline loops: CDR1 MDHEN, CDR2 SYDVKM. J was trimmed by 4 bases and V by 2 bases; bases with no gene match: 4. The CDR3 loop spans 15 amino acids. This CDR3 reads CASSLVRGQGNTIYF. The CDR3 DNA sequence: TGTGCCAGCAGTTTAGTCAGGGGGCAAGGAAACACCATATATTTT.

The rearrangement joins TRBV20-1 to TRBJ2-1, with no clear D. This CDR3 is built from 14 residues. V lost 6 bases and J 0 bases, leaving 12 bases between the germline ends. Germline V gives CDR1 DFQATT, CDR2 SNEGSKA (reference sequence). The CDR3: CSAHPPSSYNEQFF. Here the CDR3 DNA reads TGCAGTGCCCACCCGCCGAGCTCCTACAATGAGCAGTTCTTC.

This clone rates as medium-sized. The chain links TRBV7-2 to TRBJ1-2, with 7 bases matching TRBD1. Germline V gives CDR1 SGHTA, CDR2 FQGNSA. The CDR3 loop spans 14 amino acids. The V gene end was trimmed by 5 bases and the J gene end by 4 bases; junction bases not matched to a gene: 7. The chain's CDR3 is CASSRLTGTYGYTF. CDR3 bases: TGTGCCAGCAGCCGCCTGACAGGGACCTATGGCTACACCTTC.

V is TRBV11-3 and J is TRBJ2-3; 7 bases are shared with TRBD1. CDR1 and CDR2 from the germline V gene are SGHNT and YENEEA. V was clipped by 8 bases and J by 6 bases; unmatched bases: 11. The CDR3 extends over 14 amino acids. CDR3 amino acids: CASSGRQGGDTQYF. CDR3 DNA sequence: TGTGCCAGCTCCGGACGACAGGGCGGGGATACGCAGTATTTT.

Ten or more counts support this clone. Other DNA sequences in the sample encode the same CDR3. The gene calls are TRBV11-2 and TRBJ1-6, with D tentatively TRBD1 (5 bases). V shed 5 bases and J shed 9 bases, with 11 bases lying between them. Germline-derived CDR1 and CDR2 are SGHAT and FQNNGV. This CDR3 comprises 13 residues. This CDR3 is CASSLPGGSPLHF. CDR3 bases: TGTGCCAGCAGCCTCCCCGGGGGTTCACCCCTCCACTTT.

This clone was seen once. An end of the junction differs from the germline gene, which may be a read error. The V and J genes are TRBV5-1 and TRBJ2-7; either TRBD1 or TRBD2 may supply D (7 bases each). Looked up from germline, CDR1 is SGHRS and CDR2 is YFSETQ. CDR3 size: 15 residues. CDR3: CDSRGGTDPIYEQYF. The CDR3 DNA reads as TGCGACAGCAGGGGGGGGACAGATCCGATTTACGAGCAGTACTTC.

The CDR3 DNA is TGCGCCAGCAGCGGAATACCGGGACTGAGTGATGGGGGGGGGACCCAGTACTTC. Translation gives CASSGIPGLSDGGGTQYF. The V gene is TRBV5-1, the J gene TRBJ2-5, with TRBD2 matching over 7 bases. The CDR3 sequence is 18 residues long. Germline CDR1 and CDR2: SGHRS and YFSETQ. Trimming cost V 4 bases and J 7 bases; bases outside gene matches: 22.

This clone occurred once. A read error may be the cause here, since a much bigger clone is one base away. This same CDR3 is encoded by further DNA sequences in the sample. The chain recombines TRBV5-1 with TRBJ2-5, with D possibly matching TRBD2 (5 bases). CDR3 length: 15 amino acids. From germline, CDR1 is SGHRS and CDR2 YFSETQ. V was clipped by 0 bases and J by 2 bases, with 11 bases between them. The CDR3 is CASSLGQTIQETQYF. The CDR3 nucleotides are TGCGCCAGCAGCTTGGGGCAGACTATACAAGAGACCCAGTACTTC.

This clone was detected many times. The chain links TRBV19 to TRBJ2-7; possible D gene TRBD1, 6 bases. The CDR3 extends over 14 amino acids. V lost 2 bases to trimming and J lost 1 base, with 9 bases between them. CDR1 and CDR2 (germline): LNHDA, SQIVND (reference sequence). The CDR3 loop is CASSILGTSYEQYF. Written as DNA, the CDR3 is TGTGCCAGTAGTATACTCGGGACATCCTACGAGCAGTACTTC.

The chain employs TRBV2 and TRBJ2-5; D is ambiguous. Trimming shortened V by 4 bases and J by 4 bases, and 7 bases separated the two germline ends. Per germline, CDR1 SNHLY and CDR2 FYNNEI. This CDR3 spans 12 amino acids. In nucleotides, the CDR3 is TGTGCCAGCAGTGTGCTTCGAGAGACCCAGTACTTC. It translates to CASSVLRETQYF.

In its sample, this clone is medium-sized. The V and J genes are TRBV12-3 or TRBV12-4 and TRBJ1-6; tentatively, D is TRBD1 (5 bases). V was shortened by 2 bases and J by 10 bases, with 9 bases between the two germline ends. The CDR3 has 13 amino acids. The CDR3 sequence is CASSLNTGSPLHF. CDR3 in DNA: TGTGCCAGCAGTTTAAATACAGGCTCACCCCTCCACTTT.

The sample holds many counts of this clone. The rearrangement links TRBV9 to TRBJ2-5; 12 bases fit TRBD2. Looked up from germline, CDR1 is SGDLS and CDR2 is YYNGEE. V was clipped by 4 bases and J by 5 bases; unmatched bases: 6. The CDR3 runs 15 residues. The CDR3 DNA reads as TGTGCCAGCAGCCACCTAGCGGGGGGGCCGGAGACCCAGTACTTC. Amino acids: CASSHLAGGPETQYF.

This clone was counted many times. The gene calls are TRBV2 and TRBJ2-1; TRBD1 aligns across 7 bases. Germline loops: CDR1 SNHLY, CDR2 FYNNEI. V shed 8 bases and J 3 bases; nucleotides not matched to a gene: 7. This CDR3 is built from 14 residues. The CDR3 protein is CASRVTGIYNEQFF. The DNA of the CDR3 is TGTGCCAGCCGTGTGACAGGGATCTACAATGAGCAGTTCTTC.

The chain employs TRBV28 and TRBJ1-2; 12 bases map to TRBD1. CDR3 length: 18 amino acids. Looked up from germline, CDR1 is MDHEN and CDR2 is SYDVKM. J gave up 1 base and V 6 bases, and 12 bases lay outside the gene matches. CDR3 residues: CASSSGQGAGVGNYGYTF. In nucleotides, the CDR3 is TGTGCCAGCAGCTCGGGACAGGGGGCTGGAGTGGGTAACTATGGCTACACCTTC.

The chain recombines TRBV11-1 with TRBJ2-7; no reliable D call. V dropped 5 bases and J dropped 4 bases, with 9 bases sitting between them. Germline V gene data show CDR1 as SGHAT and CDR2 as FQDESV (reference sequence). The CDR3 covers 12 residues. The CDR3 is CASSLLVYEQYF. DNA of the CDR3: TGTGCCAGCAGCCTACTCGTATACGAGCAGTACTTC.

At least ten counts were recorded for this clone. The chain joins TRBV5-1 to TRBJ2-6; maybe TRBD2 (6 bases). In germline, CDR1 is SGHRS, CDR2 YFSETQ. The CDR3 runs 16 residues. Trimming stripped 10 bases from V and 4 bases from J, with 21 bases between. Here the CDR3 reads CAPTLIWGVGANVLTF. CDR3 nucleotide sequence: TGCGCCCCCACACTTATTTGGGGGGTAGGGGCCAACGTCCTGACTTTC.

This chain connects TRBV3-1 to TRBJ2-2; D gene ambiguous. Germline lookup yields CDR1 LGHDT and CDR2 YNNKEL (reference sequence). The CDR3 contains 12 residues. Trimming stripped 1 base from V and 6 bases from J, with 3 bases between. The CDR3 loop is CASSQVPGELFF. As DNA, the CDR3 is TGTGCCAGCAGCCAAGTCCCCGGGGAGCTGTTTTTT. The variable domain in full, completed from reference TRBV3-1 and TRBJ2-2, reads DTAVSQTPKYLVTQMGNDKSIKCEQNLGHDTMYWYKQDSKKFLKIMFSYNNKELIINETVPNRFSPKSPDKAHLNLHINSLELGDSAVYFCASSQVPGELFFGEGSRLTVL.